The present T cell receptor (beta chain) was sequenced within a study of T cell repertoires in cytomegalovirus infection. Study in general: The authors relied on CMV epitopes, both recently identified HLA-C-restricted and well-studied HLA-B-restricted.

To note about this clonotype: Its specificity is not known.

V shed 8 bases and J shed 4 bases, with 11 bases lying between them. Germline CDR1 reads MNHEY; CDR2 reads SMNVEV (reference sequence). This CDR3 region has 13 residues. TCRdb analysed the reads with MiXCR anew, one entry per CDR3 protein. The table records about 69,000 distinct CDR3 sequences, about 29% of them present only once. This specimen was CD8+ T cells from cultured PBMCs, taken from culture after CMV antigen stimulation. The clonotype was recovered from a human donor in good health (CMV status not recorded). Some clones in this sample may be carry-over from other donors' samples. This chain links TRBV27 with TRBJ2-2; D is unclear. The CDR3 nucleotides read TGTGCCAGCGTTTCCCAATCCACCGGGGAGCTGTTTTTT. This sequence encodes CASVSQSTGELFF.